These 19 T cell receptor beta chains were sequenced from one sample in a study of cytomegalovirus exposure and HLA in healthy donors. 60 Vbeta and 13 Jbeta primers were used in PCR. The repertoire was sequenced with immunoSEQ multiplex PCR; TCRdb's copy has only in-frame clones and lacks some. The table includes 200,000 or so clones, almost 80% detected once. Sequences were obtained from PBMCs. The receptors shown here come from a man younger than 35 in good health and CMV-seronegative.

The J gene is TRBJ2-3, the V gene TRBV30, with D possibly being TRBD2 (5 bases). V was pared by 2 bases and J by 13 bases, with 19 bases between. This CDR3 has 13 amino acids. Looked up from germline, CDR1 is GTSNPN and CDR2 is SVGIG (reference sequence). The CDR3 nucleotides are TGTGCCTGGAGTCCACTCGTGGGCCCGCGGGAGTATTTT. This sequence encodes CAWSPLVGPREYF. Full variable domain (remainder filled in from reference TRBV30 and TRBJ2-3): SQTIHQWPATLVQPVGSPLSLECTVEGTSNPNLYWYRQAAGRGLQLLFYSVGIGQISSEVPQNLSASRPQDRQFILSSKKLLLSDSGFYLCAWSPLVGPREYFGPGTRLTVL.

The gene calls are TRBV6-5 and TRBJ2-3; D is undetermined. Germline CDR1 is MNHEY and CDR2 is SVGAGI. Trimming took 0 bases from V and 4 from J, leaving 11 bases between them. CDR3 length: 15 amino acids. In DNA form, the CDR3 reads TGTGCCAGCAGTTACTCGGGCCCGGATCCAGATACGCAGTATTTT. This translates into CASSYSGPDPDTQYF.

V is TRBV5-1 and J is TRBJ1-1, with TRBD1 matching over 8 bases. V was pared by 0 bases and J by 3 bases, with 7 bases of the junction left unmatched. CDR1 is SGHRS and CDR2 is YFSETQ in the germline V gene. The length of the CDR3 is 16 residues. CDR3 sequence (DNA): TGCGCCAGCAGCTTGGCCGACAGGGGCGAGTACACTGAAGCTTTCTTT. Its translation is CASSLADRGEYTEAFF.

The rearrangement joins TRBV4-3 to TRBJ2-7; D is possibly TRBD2 (6 bases). V was cut by 0 bases and J by 6 bases, with 15 bases left in between. Germline CDR1 LGHNA, CDR2 YSLEER. The CDR3 runs 15 residues. DNA for the CDR3: TGCGCCAGCAGCCAAGATCTGCAGGAGGGAGGCGAGCAGTACTTC. It codes for CASSQDLQEGGEQYF.

This rearrangement joins TRBV6-4 to TRBJ1-6; TRBD1 is a possible D gene (6 bases). CDR1 MRHNA and CDR2 SNTAGT come from the germline V gene. This CDR3 has 13 amino acids. Between the trimmed V and J ends, which lost 6 bases and 11 bases, there was a span of 14 bases. The CDR3 reads CASRDSLSAPLHF. CDR3 coding DNA: TGTGCCAGCAGGGACAGCCTTTCGGCACCCCTCCACTTT.

V is TRBV19 and J is TRBJ1-1, with TRBD1 matching over 7 bases. Germline trimming cut 5 bases from V and 1 base from J; bases unmatched to any gene: 4. The CDR3 length is 14 residues. CDR1 and CDR2 from the germline V gene are LNHDA and SQIVND (reference sequence). The CDR3 region is CASSPRTGNTEAFF. The CDR3 nucleotides read TGTGCCAGTAGTCCACGGACAGGGAACACTGAAGCTTTCTTT.

The chain links TRBV25-1 to TRBJ2-3; TRBD2 is a possible D gene (6 bases). CDR3 length: 16 residues. The V and J ends lost 4 bases and 4 bases respectively, with 18 bases between them. Germline V gives CDR1 MGHDK, CDR2 SYGVNS. The CDR3 here is CASSVVLDSGADTQYF. CDR3 nucleotides: TGTGCCAGCAGTGTCGTACTCGACTCGGGGGCAGATACGCAGTATTTT.

This clone showed up just a few times. The rearrangement joins TRBV30 to TRBJ1-5; TRBD1 is a possible D gene (6 bases). Germline V gives CDR1 GTSNPN, CDR2 SVGIG (reference sequence). The CDR3 covers 15 residues. V shed 3 bases and J shed 5 bases, with 17 bases lying between them. As DNA, the CDR3 is TGTGCCTGGAGCCCCACAGGGATTCGTTATCAGCCCCAGCATTTT. Translated, it gives CAWSPTGIRYQPQHF.

This clone was seen only a few times. The CDR3 bases are TGTGCCAGCAGCTTGGAACAAGGGAGACCCTACGAGCAGTACTTC. Translated, it gives CASSLEQGRPYEQYF. This sequence joins TRBV5-4 and TRBJ2-7, with a tentative D call TRBD2 (5 bases). Trimming removed 0 bases from V and 2 bases from J, with 12 bases in between. Germline CDR1 and CDR2: SGHNT and YYREEE (reference sequence). The CDR3 consists of 15 residues.

This chain joins TRBV10-3 and TRBJ1-2; D remains ambiguous. The CDR3 length is 14 residues. Per germline, CDR1 ENHRY and CDR2 SYGVKD. Trimming pared 5 bases from V and 3 bases from J, leaving 13 bases between. The CDR3, as DNA: TGTGCCATCAGTCCGAAACACAACGACTATGGCTACACCTTC. It yields the protein CAISPKHNDYGYTF.

The gene calls are TRBV28 and TRBJ1-5; no clear D. Germline V gene sequence: CDR1 MDHEN, CDR2 SYDVKM. The length of the CDR3 is 15 residues. The V end was cut by 2 bases, the J end by 3 bases, with 11 bases between. The CDR3 is CASSLQQTINQPQHF. The CDR3, as DNA: TGTGCCAGCAGTTTACAACAGACTATCAATCAGCCCCAGCATTTT.

The genes are TRBV6-5 and TRBJ1-2, with a tentative D call TRBD1 (6 bases). V gave up 3 bases and J gave up 5 bases, with 13 bases separating them. There are 14 residues in the CDR3. Germline CDR1 MNHEY, CDR2 SVGAGI. The CDR3 nucleotides read TGTGCCAGCAGTTATCGAGAGGGGGAGTATGGCTACACCTTC. This sequence encodes CASSYREGEYGYTF.

The J gene is TRBJ1-3, the V gene TRBV7-9; maybe TRBD1 (5 bases). Germline V gene sequence: CDR1 SEHNR, CDR2 FQNEAQ (reference sequence). CDR3 length: 14 amino acids. V lost 7 bases to trimming and J lost 0 bases, with 10 bases between them. The CDR3 is CASNLGGSGNTIYF. As DNA, the CDR3 is TGTGCCAGCAACCTGGGGGGCTCTGGAAACACCATATATTTT.

There are many counts of this clone. The chain has TRBV6-5 and TRBJ2-2, with D maybe TRBD1 (6 bases). The CDR3 spans 16 residues. Germline CDR1 reads MNHEY; CDR2 reads SVGAGI. The V end was cut by 4 bases, the J end by 4 bases, with 16 bases between. The CDR3 nucleotides read TGTGCCAGCAGTTCCCAGGGGCTAGCCTTCACCGGGGAGCTGTTTTTT. Translation: CASSSQGLAFTGELFF.

This clone is judged medium-sized (0.01 to 0.1%). This rearrangement joins TRBV7-2 to TRBJ1-1; no clear D gene. The V end was cut by 3 bases, the J end by 1 base, with 15 bases between. Germline V gives CDR1 SGHTA, CDR2 FQGNSA. The CDR3 loop spans 16 amino acids. The CDR3 loop is CASSLLAGRRNTEAFF. CDR3 nucleotides: TGTGCCAGCAGCTTGCTCGCGGGCAGGAGGAACACTGAAGCTTTCTTT.

This clone was seen a single time. The chain carries TRBV9 and TRBJ1-5; no clear D. The length of the CDR3 is 14 residues. From germline, CDR1 is SGDLS and CDR2 YYNGEE. V dropped 0 bases and J dropped 5 bases, with 9 bases sitting between them. CDR3 sequence reads: CASSVGSRDQPQHF. DNA of the CDR3: TGTGCCAGCAGCGTAGGTTCCCGAGATCAGCCCCAGCATTTT.

This clone was detected only once. The J gene is TRBJ2-7, the V gene TRBV29-1; TRBD2 might be the D (6 bases). V shed 8 bases and J shed 6 bases, with 20 bases lying between them. Germline assignment: CDR1 SQVTM and CDR2 ANQGSEA. The CDR3 sequence is 13 residues long. In nucleotides, the CDR3 is TGCAGCACGAAGGGTGCTGGAGGGATCGAGCAGTACTTC. Translated: CSTKGAGGIEQYF.

The chain combines TRBV7-6 with TRBJ2-3, with D possibly TRBD1 on 5 matching bases. The CDR3 sequence is 16 residues long. V was cut by 5 bases and J by 1 base, with 16 bases left in between. Germline values: CDR1 SGHVS, CDR2 FNYEAQ. The CDR3 protein is CASSLQGKRGTDTQYF. CDR3 bases: TGTGCCAGCAGCCTTCAGGGAAAGCGCGGCACAGATACGCAGTATTTT.

V and J are TRBV9 and TRBJ2-7; 9 bases agree with TRBD1. CDR1 is SGDLS, CDR2 YYNGEE, per germline. The CDR3 has 15 residues. The V and J ends lost 4 bases and 2 bases, in that order; junction bases with no gene match: 7. In DNA form, the CDR3 reads TGTGCCAGCAGCCCTCGGACAGGGGCCCCCTACGAGCAGTACTTC. Its translation: CASSPRTGAPYEQYF.